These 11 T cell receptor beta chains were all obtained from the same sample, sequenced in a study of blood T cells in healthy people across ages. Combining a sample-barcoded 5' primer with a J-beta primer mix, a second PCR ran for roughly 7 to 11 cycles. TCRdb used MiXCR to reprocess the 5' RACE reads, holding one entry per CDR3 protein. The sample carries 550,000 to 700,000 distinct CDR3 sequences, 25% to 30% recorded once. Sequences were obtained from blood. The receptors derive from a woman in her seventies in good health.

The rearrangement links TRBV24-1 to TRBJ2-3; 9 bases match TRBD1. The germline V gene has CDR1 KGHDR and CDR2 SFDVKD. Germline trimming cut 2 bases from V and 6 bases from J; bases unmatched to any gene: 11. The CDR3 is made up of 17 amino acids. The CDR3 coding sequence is TGTGCCACCAGTGATTCACCGGGACAGGGTAGTAGTGATACGCAGTATTTT. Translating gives CATSDSPGQGSSDTQYF.

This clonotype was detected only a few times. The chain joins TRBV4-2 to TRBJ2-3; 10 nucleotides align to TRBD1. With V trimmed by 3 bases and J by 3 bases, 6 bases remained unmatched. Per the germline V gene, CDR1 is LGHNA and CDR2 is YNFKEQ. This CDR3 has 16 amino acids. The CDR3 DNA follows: TGTGCCAGCAGCCACGACAGGACAGGGGGTACAGATACGCAGTATTTT. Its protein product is CASSHDRTGGTDTQYF.

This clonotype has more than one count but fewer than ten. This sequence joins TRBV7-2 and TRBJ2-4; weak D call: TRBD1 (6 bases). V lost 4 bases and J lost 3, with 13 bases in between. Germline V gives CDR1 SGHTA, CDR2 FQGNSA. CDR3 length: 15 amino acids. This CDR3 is CASSSGQTHKNIQYF. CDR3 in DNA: TGTGCCAGCAGCTCCGGACAGACGCACAAAAACATTCAGTACTTC.

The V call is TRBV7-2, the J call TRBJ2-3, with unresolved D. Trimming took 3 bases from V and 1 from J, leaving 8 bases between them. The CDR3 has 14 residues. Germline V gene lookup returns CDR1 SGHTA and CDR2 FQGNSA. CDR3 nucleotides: TGTGCCAGCAGCTTTCAGGCTCGCACAGATACGCAGTATTTT. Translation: CASSFQARTDTQYF.

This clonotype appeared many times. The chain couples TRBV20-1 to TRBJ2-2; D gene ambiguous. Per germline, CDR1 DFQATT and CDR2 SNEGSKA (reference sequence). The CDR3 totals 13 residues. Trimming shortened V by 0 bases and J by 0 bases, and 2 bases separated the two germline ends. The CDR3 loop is CSARETNTGELFF. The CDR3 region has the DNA TGCAGTGCTAGAGAGACGAACACCGGGGAGCTGTTTTTT.

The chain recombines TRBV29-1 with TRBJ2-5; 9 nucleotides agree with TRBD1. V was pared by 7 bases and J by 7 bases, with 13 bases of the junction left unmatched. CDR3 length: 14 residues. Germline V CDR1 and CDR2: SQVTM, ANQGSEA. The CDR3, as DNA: TGCAGCGCCTCGGGACAGGGTCGTTTGGGGACCCAGTACTTC. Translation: CSASGQGRLGTQYF.

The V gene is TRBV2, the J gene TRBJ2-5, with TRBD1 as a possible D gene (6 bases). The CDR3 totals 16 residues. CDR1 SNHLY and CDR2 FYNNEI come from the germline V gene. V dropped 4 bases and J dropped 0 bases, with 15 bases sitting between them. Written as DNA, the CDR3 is TGTGCCAGCAGTGCCTCACAGGGCGGTTACCAAGAGACCCAGTACTTC. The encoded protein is CASSASQGGYQETQYF. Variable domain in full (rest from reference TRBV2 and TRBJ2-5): EPEVTQTPSHQVTQMGQEVILRCVPISNHLYFYWYRQILGQKVEFLVSFYNNEISEKSEIFDDQFSVERPDGSNFTLKIRSTKLEDSAMYFCASSASQGGYQETQYFGPGTRLLVL.

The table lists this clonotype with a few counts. The CDR3: CASSPGRLSEAFF. Written as DNA, the CDR3 is TGTGCCAGCTCACCGGGACGCCTTTCTGAAGCTTTCTTT. V usage is TRBV18 and J usage is TRBJ1-1, with D tentatively TRBD1 (5 bases). The CDR3 runs to 13 residues. The V gene's germline CDR1 is KGHSH and CDR2 LQKENI. V shed 3 bases and J shed 6 bases, with 11 bases lying between them.

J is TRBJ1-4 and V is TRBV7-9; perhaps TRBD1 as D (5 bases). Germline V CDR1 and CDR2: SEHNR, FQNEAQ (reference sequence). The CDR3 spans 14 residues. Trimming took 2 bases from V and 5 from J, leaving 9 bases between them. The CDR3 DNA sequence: TGTGCCAGCAGCTTACCCGGGGGGAATGAAAAACTGTTTTTT. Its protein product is CASSLPGGNEKLFF.

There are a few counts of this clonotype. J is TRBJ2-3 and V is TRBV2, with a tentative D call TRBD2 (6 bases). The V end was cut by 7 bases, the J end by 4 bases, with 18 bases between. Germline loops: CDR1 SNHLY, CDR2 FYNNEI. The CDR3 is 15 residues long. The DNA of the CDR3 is TGTGCCAGCACCCGGACTACCATGGGGCCAGATACGCAGTATTTT. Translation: CASTRTTMGPDTQYF.

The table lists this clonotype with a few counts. The CDR3 DNA follows: TGTGCCAGCAGCTTAAGCAGGGGGGAGACTGAAGCTTTCTTT. Amino acids: CASSLSRGETEAFF. The chain combines TRBV7-3 with TRBJ1-1, with 7 positions matching TRBD1. The germline CDR1 and CDR2 sequences are SGHTA and FQGTGA. The CDR3 is made up of 14 amino acids. V shed 1 base and J 5 bases; nucleotides not matched to a gene: 4.